The 12 T cell receptor beta chains below all came from one sample that was sequenced in a study of radiation and T cells in renal cell carcinoma. Time point noted: baseline pretreatment blood. Treatment of the sample: 15 Gy SBRT to primary tumor, nephrectomy 4 weeks later. The data were produced by immunoSEQ multiplex PCR, yet TCRdb's version contains in-frame clones alone and is incomplete. The sample has 120,000 to 150,000 clones; roughly 85% are singletons. The material was blood, obtained from a patient whose treatment included radiotherapy and nephrectomy. The receptors were gathered from a woman in her 50s with renal cell carcinoma.

The V gene is TRBV5-1, the J gene TRBJ2-2; D is possibly TRBD1 (6 bases). Trimming took off 5 bases at V and 4 bases at J, with 12 bases between the two ends. Germline V gene lookup returns CDR1 SGHRS and CDR2 YFSETQ. This CDR3 comprises 14 residues. CDR3 amino acids: CASSPDSPTGELFF. The CDR3 nucleotides are TGCGCCAGCAGTCCGGACAGCCCCACCGGGGAGCTGTTTTTT.

The V gene is TRBV18, the J gene TRBJ1-5, with 7 bases matching TRBD1. J gave up 4 bases and V 5 bases, and 5 bases lay outside the gene matches. The CDR3 is 14 amino acids. Germline V gene lookup returns CDR1 KGHSH and CDR2 LQKENI. This CDR3 is CASSATGRNQPQHF. CDR3 DNA: TGTGCCAGCTCAGCGACAGGGCGTAATCAGCCCCAGCATTTT.

This clone was seen more than once but under ten times. This sequence joins TRBV6-5 and TRBJ1-4; 7 bases line up with TRBD1. The J segment lost 4 bases and the V segment lost 6 bases, leaving 8 bases of the junction unmatched. The CDR3 runs 15 residues. In germline, CDR1 is MNHEY, CDR2 SVGAGI. The CDR3 bases are TGTGCCAGCAGGGGCTGGACAGGACTTAATGAAAAACTGTTTTTT. It is translated as CASRGWTGLNEKLFF.

The V and J genes are TRBV18 and TRBJ1-1; D possibly corresponds to TRBD1 (5 bases). V shed 4 bases and J shed 2 bases, with 17 bases lying between them. The CDR3 has 16 residues. CDR1 KGHSH and CDR2 LQKENI come from the germline V gene. This chain's CDR3 is CASSLGTGTVNTEAFF. CDR3 sequence (DNA): TGTGCCAGCTCACTGGGGACCGGGACGGTTAACACTGAAGCTTTCTTT.

The chain links TRBV27 to TRBJ2-3; D possibly uses TRBD1 or TRBD2 (5 bases each). This CDR3 spans 15 amino acids. The V gene lost 2 bases and the J gene lost 4 bases, with 13 bases spanning the gap. CDR1 is MNHEY and CDR2 is SMNVEV in the germline V gene (reference sequence). The CDR3 is CASSLRPGTADTQYF. CDR3 DNA: TGTGCCAGCAGTTTAAGGCCGGGGACGGCAGATACGCAGTATTTT.

The chain is built from TRBV7-2 and TRBJ1-1; D uncertain. The CDR3 runs to 15 residues. Trimming shortened V by 5 bases and J by 0 bases, and 13 bases separated the two germline ends. CDR1 and CDR2 from the germline V gene are SGHTA and FQGNSA. The CDR3 DNA follows: TGTGCCAGCAGCCTGCAGGATTTGTTGAACACTGAAGCTTTCTTT. Translating gives CASSLQDLLNTEAFF. The full variable domain, completed using reference TRBV7-2 and TRBJ1-1, is GAGVSQSPSNKVTEKGKDVELRCDPISGHTALYWYRQSLGQGLEFLIYFQGNSAPDKSGLPSDRFSAERTGGSVSTLTIQRTQQEDSAVYLCASSLQDLLNTEAFFGQGTRLTVV.

The V gene is TRBV19, the J gene TRBJ1-4; 9 bases are shared with TRBD1. CDR3 length: 16 amino acids. CDR1 is LNHDA, CDR2 SQIVND, per germline (reference sequence). V lost 4 bases and J lost 6; bases outside the gene matches: 9. The CDR3 DNA follows: TGTGCCAGTAGTACCCCCAGGACAGGGGTGGATGAAAAACTGTTTTTT. Protein product: CASSTPRTGVDEKLFF.

About this clone itself: At the DNA level, this CDR3 is encoded by other sequences in the same sample as well. The genes are TRBV6-5 and TRBJ1-2; D uncertain. V shed 2 bases and J shed 2 bases, with 9 bases lying between them. The CDR3 is 14 residues long. Germline loops: CDR1 MNHEY, CDR2 SVGAGI. Here the CDR3 DNA reads TGTGCCAGCAGTTACGTGACCGGAAACTATGGCTACACCTTC. This sequence encodes CASSYVTGNYGYTF.

The chain uses TRBV9 and TRBJ2-2; D not certain. Between the trimmed V and J ends, which lost 0 bases and 3 bases, there was a span of 12 bases. CDR1 and CDR2 (germline): SGDLS, YYNGEE. This CDR3 contains 16 residues. The CDR3 here is CASSVGVRSYTGELFF. CDR3 bases: TGTGCCAGCAGCGTAGGAGTCAGGAGCTACACCGGGGAGCTGTTTTTT.

CDR3 region: CASSYSSISTFEQYF. The CDR3 bases are TGTGCCAGCAGTTACTCTTCGATCTCGACCTTCGAGCAGTACTTC. This chain links TRBV6-5 with TRBJ2-7; D not certain. The V and J ends lost 0 bases and 6 bases respectively, with 15 bases between them. The CDR3 is 15 amino acids. Germline V CDR1 and CDR2: MNHEY, SVGAGI.

The rearrangement joins TRBV7-2 to TRBJ2-5, with a weak D call TRBD1 (5 bases). Germline assignment: CDR1 SGHTA and CDR2 FQGNSA. V was cut by 1 base and J by 8 bases, with 14 bases left in between. This CDR3 contains 14 residues. As DNA, the CDR3 is TGTGCCAGCAGCTTAGAACATGTTGGGGCAACCCAGTACTTC. Translating gives CASSLEHVGATQYF.

This chain links TRBV7-6 with TRBJ2-3; TRBD2 is a possible D gene (6 bases). Trimming removed 1 base from V and 1 base from J, with 18 bases in between. The CDR3 sequence is 18 residues long. The germline gives CDR1 SGHVS, CDR2 FNYEAQ. The CDR3 DNA reads as TGTGCCAGCAGCTTAGGCCAGGGAGTTGCTAGCGGCACAGATACGCAGTATTTT. It specifies CASSLGQGVASGTDTQYF.